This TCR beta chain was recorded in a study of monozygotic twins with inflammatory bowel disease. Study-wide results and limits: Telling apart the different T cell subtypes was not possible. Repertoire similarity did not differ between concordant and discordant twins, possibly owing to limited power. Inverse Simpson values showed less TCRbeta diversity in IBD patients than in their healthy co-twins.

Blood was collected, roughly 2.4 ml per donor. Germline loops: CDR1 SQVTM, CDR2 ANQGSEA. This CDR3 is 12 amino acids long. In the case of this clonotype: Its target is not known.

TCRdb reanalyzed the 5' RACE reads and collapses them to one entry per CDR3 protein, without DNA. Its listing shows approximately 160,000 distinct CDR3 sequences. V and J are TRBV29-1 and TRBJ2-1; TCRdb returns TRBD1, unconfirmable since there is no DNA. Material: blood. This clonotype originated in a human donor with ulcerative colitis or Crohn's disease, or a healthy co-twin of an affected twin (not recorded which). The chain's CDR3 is CSDLTGKNEQFF.